A single sample gave rise to the 8 T cell receptor beta chains below, sequenced in a study of shared clonotypes between healthy human individuals. Naive CD8 cells lacked CD45RO, underwent positive selection for CCR7 and left out terminally differentiated effector memory CD45RA+ cells. TCRdb's copy holds only in-frame clones and misses some; the assay was immunoSEQ multiplex PCR. The repertoire consists of about 2.1 million clones, with around 95% occurring once and the leading ten covering under 2%. What was sequenced was naive CD8+ T cells from PBMCs. These receptors were taken from a man younger than 30 in good health. Some clones in this sample may be carry-over from other donors' samples.

The chain couples TRBV27 to TRBJ2-7; 12 bases map to TRBD2. CDR1 MNHEY and CDR2 SMNVEV come from the germline V gene (reference sequence). V dropped 4 bases and J dropped 1; count of bases not matched to a gene: 8. The CDR3 runs 17 residues. The CDR3 sequence: CASSSGTSGPVSYEQYF. Here the CDR3 DNA reads TGTGCCAGCAGTTCTGGGACTAGCGGGCCTGTTTCCTACGAGCAGTACTTC.

V and J are TRBV5-6 and TRBJ2-2; weak D call: TRBD1 (5 bases). The length of the CDR3 is 19 residues. The V gene's germline CDR1 is SGHDT and CDR2 YYEEEE. V was shortened by 2 bases and J by 5 bases, with 25 bases between the two germline ends. The CDR3 loop reads CASSFPPGAEQGRTGELFF. CDR3 bases: TGTGCCAGCAGCTTTCCCCCTGGTGCTGAGCAGGGTCGGACCGGGGAGCTGTTTTTT.

V gene TRBV7-9 combines with J gene TRBJ1-5, with D perhaps TRBD1 (5 bases). V lost 5 bases, J lost 0 bases, and 8 bases lay in between. This CDR3 spans 14 amino acids. CDR1 is SEHNR and CDR2 is FQNEAQ in the germline V gene (reference sequence). The CDR3 bases are TGTGCCAGCAGCACAACAGGTAGCAATCAGCCCCAGCATTTT. It specifies CASSTTGSNQPQHF. Full variable domain (missing parts from reference TRBV7-9 and TRBJ1-5): DTGVSQNPRHKITKRGQNVTFRCDPISEHNRLYWYRQTLGQGPEFLTYFQNEAQLEKSRLLSDRFSAERPKGSFSTLEIQRTEQGDSAMYLCASSTTGSNQPQHFGDGTRLSIL.

This chain uses TRBV4-3 with TRBJ2-1, with D possibly TRBD2 on 5 matching bases. V was clipped by 0 bases and J by 5 bases, with 14 bases between them. The CDR3 is made up of 16 amino acids. Looked up from germline, CDR1 is LGHNA and CDR2 is YSLEER. CDR3 in amino acids: CASSQEARAYDNEQFF. In DNA form, the CDR3 reads TGCGCCAGCAGCCAAGAAGCGAGGGCTTACGACAATGAGCAGTTCTTC.

V and J are TRBV7-6 and TRBJ2-2, with D perhaps matching TRBD1 (6 bases). The CDR3 has 13 amino acids. V was shortened by 5 bases and J by 7 bases, with 11 bases between the two germline ends. Per germline, CDR1 SGHVS and CDR2 FNYEAQ. This chain's CDR3 is CASSPNRVGELFF. CDR3 nucleotides: TGTGCCAGCAGCCCCAACAGGGTCGGGGAGCTGTTTTTT.

The chain couples TRBV27 to TRBJ2-1, with D possibly TRBD1 on 6 matching bases. Trimming left V 5 bases short and J 4 bases short, with 15 bases between. The germline CDR1 and CDR2 sequences are MNHEY and SMNVEV (reference sequence). The CDR3 runs to 15 residues. CDR3 in amino acids: CASSIQGSPYNEQFF. The CDR3 region has the DNA TGTGCCAGCAGTATACAGGGAAGCCCATACAATGAGCAGTTCTTC.

The DNA of the CDR3 is TGTGCCAGCAGTGAATGGTACCGGGGAAACCTTAGCACAGATACGCAGTATTTT. As protein: CASSEWYRGNLSTDTQYF. The V gene is TRBV6-1, the J gene TRBJ2-3, with a possible D match to TRBD2 (5 bases). The germline V and J ends were trimmed by 2 bases and 0 bases, with 18 bases remaining between them. In germline, CDR1 is MNHNS, CDR2 SASEGT. This CDR3 region has 18 residues.

The genes are TRBV29-1 and TRBJ2-7, with D perhaps matching TRBD2 (6 bases). CDR1 is SQVTM and CDR2 is ANQGSEA in the germline V gene. This CDR3 region has 13 residues. Trimming left V 6 bases short and J 2 bases short, with 14 bases between. CDR3: CSVGGLQAYEQYF. CDR3 in DNA: TGCAGCGTGGGGGGTCTCCAGGCCTACGAGCAGTACTTC.